This T cell receptor beta chain was captured in a study of beta chain features in type 1 diabetes. Study-level results: Type 1 diabetes patients had VDJ junctions that carried fewer insertions and more deletions. Reads derived from cDNA could over-represent cells showing high TCR expression. All four CD4+ subsets of Type 1 diabetes patients contained TCRB CDR3s that were moderately but significantly shorter.

This clone turned up a few times. Its antigen is currently unknown. The CDR3 consists of 14 residues. V was clipped by 6 bases and J by 0 bases, with 9 bases between them. Germline CDR1 SNHLY, CDR2 FYNNEI. CD45RO/CCR7/CD25/CD127/CD95/CD27 sorting isolated CD4+ naive, central memory, regulatory and stem cell-like memory cells. All of the isolated RNA was reverse transcribed, so expressed TCRB transcripts were sequenced. The data were produced by immunoSEQ multiplex PCR, yet TCRdb's version contains in-frame clones alone and is incomplete. This table holds a few hundred thousand clones, roughly 13% found once.

This TCR was recovered from a woman between 18 and 29 years old with type 1 diabetes. Material for sequencing was naive CD4+ T cells from blood. The rearrangement joins TRBV2 to TRBJ2-4; D is ambiguous. CDR3 in DNA: TGTGCCAGCAGATCCGAGCTAGCCAAAAACATTCAGTACTTC. This codes for CASRSELAKNIQYF.